This TCR beta chain was captured by sequencing in a study of early T cells in non-severe SARS-CoV-2 infection. Study-level background: The authors sequenced bulk RNA from unsorted whole blood, leaving chains unpaired.

The table lists this clonotype with many counts. Its specificity is unknown. Study observations and caveats: Anti-spike CD8 specificities were favored by VDJdb matching, whose results missed private and CD4 specificities.

V was pared by 0 bases and J by 7 bases, with 12 bases between. There are 14 residues in the CDR3. In germline, CDR1 is MNHNY, CDR2 SVGAGI (reference sequence). Each cDNA molecule carried a unique molecular identifier. TCRdb re-called the 5' RACE reads with MiXCR, one entry per CDR3 protein. The sample lists 54,000 or so distinct CDR3 sequences, roughly 5.9% occurring once. The V gene is TRBV6-6, the J gene TRBJ1-1, with no clear D. The material sequenced was whole blood. The sequence was collected from an adult who was a healthcare worker with PCR-confirmed SARS-CoV-2 infection or an uninfected control (not recorded which). In nucleotides, the CDR3 is TGTGCCAGCAGTTACTCTGACGGGATTGGTGAAGCTTTCTTT. The encoded protein is CASSYSDGIGEAFF.